This is a list of T cell receptor beta chains from one sample in a study of cytomegalovirus exposure and HLA in healthy donors. The method was immunoSEQ multiplex PCR; TCRdb's version includes in-frame clones alone and lacks a portion of them. Of roughly 130,000 clones in the sample, around 59% were seen once. Sample: PBMCs. The receptors shown here come from a male donor in good health and CMV-seronegative. Both conserved end residues are part of each CDR3. The D gene is left open where the match is weak. Part of the rows lack a size; the others show once, few, many or a class for expanded clones.

>TRBV6-5|TRBD1|NA|TRBJ1-4
CASRTDRGTNEKLFF
TGTGCCAGCAGGACCGACAGGGGAACTAATGAAAAACTGTTTTTT
>TRBV6-5|NA|NA|TRBJ2-7
CASSQPGPRYEQYF
TGTGCCAGCAGTCAACCGGGTCCCCGGTACGAGCAGTACTTC
>TRBV5-1|TRBD1|NA|TRBJ2-5
CASSSNRGRRRETQYF
TGCGCCAGCAGCTCGAACAGGGGACGGAGGCGAGAGACCCAGTACTTC
>TRBV6-5|TRBD1|NA|TRBJ2-7
CASSYPSGGSYEQYF
TGTGCCAGCAGTTACCCCTCAGGGGGCTCGTACGAGCAGTACTTC
>TRBV6-5|NA|NA|TRBJ1-3
CASSYGEGSSGNTIYF
TGTGCCAGCAGTTACGGGGAGGGAAGCTCTGGAAACACCATATATTTT
>TRBV5-6|TRBD1|NA|TRBJ2-3
CASSLYRGQGVDTQYF
TGTGCCAGCAGCTTATATAGGGGGCAAGGGGTAGATACGCAGTATTTT
>TRBV7-2|TRBD2|once|TRBJ2-2
CASSSRLGAGGYTGELFF
TGTGCCAGCAGCTCCCGGTTAGGAGCGGGGGGATACACCGGGGAGCTGTTTTTT
>TRBV18|TRBD2|NA|TRBJ2-1
CASSPTGTSGGAEQFF
TGTGCCAGCTCACCAACCGGGACTAGCGGGGGGGCTGAGCAGTTCTTC
>TRBV2|TRBD1|NA|TRBJ2-3
CATYRGRTDTQYF
TGTGCCACCTACAGGGGGCGGACAGATACGCAGTATTTT
>TRBV5-4|TRBD1|NA|TRBJ1-1
CASSPPTGYKDTEAFF
TGTGCCAGCAGCCCTCCGACAGGGTATAAAGACACTGAAGCTTTCTTT
>TRBV13|TRBD2|NA|TRBJ2-7
CASSLAPARLAGIGSYEQYF
TGTGCCAGCAGCTTGGCCCCCGCTAGGCTAGCGGGGATTGGGTCCTACGAGCAGTACTTC
>TRBV7-9|TRBD2|NA|TRBJ2-3
CASSLGFPGGADTQYF
TGTGCCAGCAGCTTAGGTTTTCCGGGGGGAGCAGATACGCAGTATTTT
>TRBV2|TRBD1|NA|TRBJ1-2
CASSEVPGGGYTF
TGTGCCAGCAGTGAAGTCCCAGGGGGGGGCTACACCTTC
>TRBV28|NA|NA|TRBJ2-2
CASRTGQNTGELFF
TGTGCCAGCAGGACAGGACAGAACACCGGGGAGCTGTTTTTT
>TRBV4-2|NA|NA|TRBJ2-7
CASSQELGLASYEQYF
TGTGCCAGCAGCCAAGAATTGGGACTGGCCTCCTACGAGCAGTACTTC
>TRBV7-3|NA|NA|TRBJ1-2
CASSLSPGSNYGYTF
TGTGCCAGCAGCTTATCACCAGGTTCTAACTATGGCTACACCTTC
>TRBV19|TRBD2|NA|TRBJ2-3
CASSIPLAGALTDTQYF
TGTGCCAGTAGTATCCCACTAGCGGGGGCCCTCACAGATACGCAGTATTTT
>TRBV10-1|TRBD1|NA|TRBJ2-7
CASSPEDRLGEQYF
TGCGCCAGCAGCCCCGAGGACAGGCTGGGGGAGCAGTACTTC
>TRBV10-3|NA|few|TRBJ1-4
CAISPGDLGATNEKLFF
TGTGCCATCAGCCCAGGTGATTTAGGGGCAACTAATGAAAAACTGTTTTTT
>TRBV28|NA|few|TRBJ1-2
CASRDDSNYGYTF
TGTGCCAGCAGAGACGACAGCAACTATGGCTACACCTTC
>TRBV7-9|TRBD2|NA|TRBJ2-7
CASSLIGGSYEQYF
TGTGCCAGCAGCTTAATCGGGGGGTCCTACGAGCAGTACTTC
>TRBV7-9|NA|NA|TRBJ2-2
CASSLVGGSHLSSELFF
TGTGCCAGCAGCTTAGTAGGGGGTTCCCATCTTTCATCGGAGCTGTTTTTT
>TRBV2|TRBD1|few|TRBJ2-5
CASSRDREETQYF
TGTGCCAGCAGTAGGGACAGGGAGGAGACCCAGTACTTC
>TRBV6-5|NA|NA|TRBJ2-7
CASSELEGERQYF
TGTGCCAGCAGCGAACTCGAAGGGGAAAGGCAGTACTTC
>TRBV7-3|NA|few|TRBJ1-2
CASSPPPGTSNVRRYYGYTF
TGTGCCAGCAGCCCCCCGCCCGGGACAAGTAATGTGAGGAGGTACTATGGCTACACCTTC
>TRBV19|TRBD2|few|TRBJ2-5
CASSDSGGAEETQYF
TGTGCCAGTAGTGACAGCGGGGGGGCCGAGGAGACCCAGTACTTC
>TRBV6-5|NA|NA|TRBJ2-3
CASNKRGGDTQYF
TGTGCCAGCAATAAAAGGGGGGGAGATACGCAGTATTTT
>TRBV27|TRBD2|NA|TRBJ2-3
CASSLTAGGRGDTQYF
TGTGCCAGCAGTTTAACAGCGGGGGGCCGGGGAGATACGCAGTATTTT
>TRBV13|TRBD1|NA|TRBJ2-7
CASSYRDRASYEQYF
TGTGCCAGCAGCTACCGGGACAGGGCCTCCTACGAGCAGTACTTC
>TRBV7-2|TRBD1|NA|TRBJ1-3
CASSFDREAGNTIYF
TGTGCCAGCAGCTTTGACAGGGAAGCTGGGAACACCATATATTTT
>TRBV5-1|NA|NA|TRBJ1-1
CASSSDGQNTEAFF
TGCGCCAGCAGTTCCGACGGACAGAACACTGAAGCTTTCTTT
>TRBV10-3|NA|few|TRBJ2-7
CAISDWGQYEQYF
TGTGCCATCAGTGACTGGGGCCAGTACGAGCAGTACTTC
>TRBV27|NA|NA|TRBJ1-1
CATGYGAGHGTNTEAFF
TGTGCCACCGGGTACGGTGCCGGACATGGAACTAACACTGAAGCTTTCTTT
>TRBV4-1|NA|NA|TRBJ1-1
CASRLGRMNTEAFF
TGCGCCAGCAGACTAGGGAGGATGAACACTGAAGCTTTCTTT
>TRBV2|TRBD1|NA|TRBJ2-3
CASRNRGRRGTDTQYF
TGTGCCAGCAGGAACAGGGGGCGCAGAGGCACAGATACGCAGTATTTT
>TRBV4-2|NA|NA|TRBJ1-1
CASSQDFGGTEAFF
TGTGCCAGCAGCCAAGATTTCGGGGGGACTGAAGCTTTCTTT
>TRBV6-6|NA|NA|TRBJ1-1
CASRTPDGSEAFF
TGTGCCAGCAGGACTCCAGATGGTTCTGAAGCTTTCTTT